The rows below give T cell receptor beta chains drawn from one sample of a study of T-cell memory formation after mild COVID-19. TCRdb fed the 5' RACE reads into MiXCR, producing one record per CDR3 protein. The table lists roughly 200,000 distinct CDR3 sequences, around 20% of them singletons. Sequencing used PBMCs or a T cell subset sorted from them (not recorded which). Source of these receptors: an adult woman who had mild COVID-19 (a few samples of this study predate the infection). Cell type and time point are not known. The CDR3 runs from the conserved cysteine through the conserved F or W. Fields, in order: CDR3 protein, CDR3 DNA, J gene, V gene, D gene, clone size. D genes are given only for firm matches. Not every row has a clone size; where given, it reads once, few, many or a size class.

CDR3: CASNDGGQDQPQHF
DNA: TGTGCCAGCAATGATGGGGGACAAGATCAGCCCCAGCATTTT
J: TRBJ1-5
V: TRBV12-3/TRBV12-4
D: -
size: -

CDR3: CSARVPEGHEQFF
DNA: TGCAGTGCTAGAGTACCCGAGGGCCATGAGCAGTTCTTC
J: TRBJ2-1
V: TRBV20-1
D: -
size: -

CDR3: CASSLGTANTGELFF
DNA: TGTGCCAGCAGCTTAGGGACAGCGAACACCGGGGAGCTGTTTTTT
J: TRBJ2-2
V: TRBV5-1
D: TRBD1
size: many

CDR3: CASSLGGEFNEQFF
DNA: TGCGCCAGCAGCTTGGGCGGGGAGTTCAATGAGCAGTTCTTC
J: TRBJ2-1
V: TRBV5-1
D: -
size: -

CDR3: CASSQGVFTDTQYF
DNA: TGTGCCAGCAGCCAAGGCGTTTTCACAGATACGCAGTATTTT
J: TRBJ2-3
V: TRBV4-2
D: -
size: few

CDR3: CASSPLGGDSNEKLFF
DNA: TGTGCCAGCAGCCCCTTAGGGGGGGACAGTAATGAAAAACTGTTTTTT
J: TRBJ1-4
V: TRBV7-2
D: TRBD1
size: -

CDR3: CASSLGTGGEKGEKLFF
DNA: TGTGCCAGCAGCCTTGGGACAGGGGGAGAAAAGGGCGAAAAACTGTTTTTT
J: TRBJ1-4
V: TRBV7-9
D: TRBD1
size: few

CDR3: CASSPVGRAGNEQFF
DNA: TGTGCCAGCAGCCCGGTGGGGAGGGCCGGGAATGAGCAGTTCTTC
J: TRBJ2-1
V: TRBV7-2
D: TRBD2
size: few

CDR3: CAWSKNLNYGYTF
DNA: TGTGCCTGGAGTAAGAACCTAAACTATGGCTACACCTTC
J: TRBJ1-2
V: TRBV30
D: -
size: many

CDR3: CASSLSNEQFF
DNA: TGTGCCAGCAGTTTATCTAATGAGCAGTTCTTC
J: TRBJ2-1
V: TRBV12-3/TRBV12-4
D: -
size: many

CDR3: CASKEKETQYF
DNA: TGTGCCAGCAAAGAGAAAGAGACCCAGTACTTC
J: TRBJ2-5
V: TRBV28
D: -
size: -

CDR3: CASSIGGGAGAGELFF
DNA: TGTGCCAGTAGTATCGGCGGGGGGGCCGGTGCCGGGGAGCTGTTTTTT
J: TRBJ2-2
V: TRBV19
D: TRBD2
size: -

CDR3: CSASLAGGSYNEQFF
DNA: TGCAGTGCTAGTCTAGCGGGGGGCTCCTACAATGAGCAGTTCTTC
J: TRBJ2-1
V: TRBV20-1
D: TRBD2
size: few

CDR3: CASSLRGPTNTGELFF
DNA: TGTGCCAGCAGCTTACGGGGACCAACGAACACCGGGGAGCTGTTTTTT
J: TRBJ2-2
V: TRBV7-3
D: -
size: -

CDR3: CSAFQRGGLRLGNEQFF
DNA: TGCAGTGCCTTTCAGCGGGGGGGCCTGCGGCTAGGAAATGAGCAGTTCTTC
J: TRBJ2-1
V: TRBV20-1
D: TRBD2
size: -

CDR3: CASSLEAAYNEQFF
DNA: TGCGCCAGCAGTTTGGAAGCGGCTTACAATGAGCAGTTCTTC
J: TRBJ2-1
V: TRBV5-1
D: -
size: few

CDR3: CASSWQGVSSDEQYF
DNA: TGCGCCAGCAGCTGGCAGGGGGTATCGAGCGACGAGCAGTACTTC
J: TRBJ2-7
V: TRBV5-1
D: TRBD1
size: -

CDR3: CATSDSLAGVGGDGSYNEQFF
DNA: TGTGCCACCAGTGATTCCCTAGCGGGAGTGGGAGGGGATGGCTCCTACAATGAGCAGTTCTTC
J: TRBJ2-1
V: TRBV24-1
D: TRBD2
size: -

CDR3: CASLEALGTGGPGANVLTF
DNA: TGTGCCAGCCTCGAGGCCCTGGGGACAGGGGGGCCTGGGGCCAACGTCCTGACTTTC
J: TRBJ2-6
V: TRBV6-2/TRBV6-3
D: TRBD1
size: -

CDR3: CASSRGWDRGPHETQYF
DNA: TGTGCCAGCAGCCGTGGTTGGGACAGGGGGCCTCACGAGACCCAGTACTTC
J: TRBJ2-5
V: TRBV14
D: TRBD1
size: -

CDR3: CSARYSSGLAEAFF
DNA: TGCAGTGCTAGATACTCCTCCGGCTTGGCTGAAGCTTTCTTT
J: TRBJ1-1
V: TRBV20-1
D: -
size: -

CDR3: CASSGGQPQHF
DNA: TGTGCCAGCAGCGGGGGTCAGCCCCAGCATTTT
J: TRBJ1-5
V: TRBV2
D: -
size: many

CDR3: CASRLGHSNQPQHF
DNA: TGTGCCAGCAGACTAGGCCATAGCAATCAGCCCCAGCATTTT
J: TRBJ1-5
V: TRBV12-3/TRBV12-4
D: -
size: -

CDR3: CASSQDYSLAGRNIQYF
DNA: TGTGCCAGCAGCCAAGATTATAGTCTAGCGGGGCGGAACATTCAGTACTTC
J: TRBJ2-4
V: TRBV4-2
D: TRBD2
size: few

CDR3: CASSFTSGSYNEQFF
DNA: TGTGCCAGCAGCTTCACTAGCGGATCCTACAATGAGCAGTTCTTC
J: TRBJ2-1
V: TRBV11-2
D: TRBD2
size: -

CDR3: CASSLVGQGAYEQYF
DNA: TGTGCCAGCAGCTTGGTGGGACAGGGAGCCTACGAGCAGTACTTC
J: TRBJ2-7
V: TRBV5-5
D: TRBD1
size: -

CDR3: CASSEVQGRETQYF
DNA: TGTGCCAGCAGTGAGGTTCAGGGTCGGGAGACCCAGTACTTC
J: TRBJ2-5
V: TRBV2
D: -
size: -

CDR3: CASSYSGPGISPQHF
DNA: TGTGCCAGCAGTTACTCCGGACCGGGAATCAGCCCCCAGCATTTT
J: TRBJ1-5
V: TRBV6-5
D: -
size: many

CDR3: CASSERTVSYEQYF
DNA: TGTGCCAGCAGTGAAAGGACGGTTTCCTACGAGCAGTACTTC
J: TRBJ2-7
V: TRBV2
D: -
size: -